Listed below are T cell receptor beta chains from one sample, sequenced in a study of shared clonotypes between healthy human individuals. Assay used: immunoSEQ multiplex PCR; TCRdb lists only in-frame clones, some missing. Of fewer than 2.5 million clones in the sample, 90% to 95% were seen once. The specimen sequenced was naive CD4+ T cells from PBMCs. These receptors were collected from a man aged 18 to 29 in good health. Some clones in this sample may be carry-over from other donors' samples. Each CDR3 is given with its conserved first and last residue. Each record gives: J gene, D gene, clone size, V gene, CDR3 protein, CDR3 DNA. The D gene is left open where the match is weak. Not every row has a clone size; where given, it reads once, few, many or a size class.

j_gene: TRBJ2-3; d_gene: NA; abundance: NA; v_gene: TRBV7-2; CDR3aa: CASSPRGHSTDTQYF; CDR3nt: TGTGCCAGCAGCCCACGAGGGCACAGCACAGATACGCAGTATTTT
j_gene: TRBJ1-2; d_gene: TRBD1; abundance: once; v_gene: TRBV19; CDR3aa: CASSGTGGVYYGYTF; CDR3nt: TGTGCCAGTAGTGGGACAGGGGGCGTCTACTATGGCTACACCTTC
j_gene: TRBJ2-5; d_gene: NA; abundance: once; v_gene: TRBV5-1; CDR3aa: CASSLANRDRETQYF; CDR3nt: TGCGCCAGCAGCTTGGCCAACAGGGATAGAGAGACCCAGTACTTC
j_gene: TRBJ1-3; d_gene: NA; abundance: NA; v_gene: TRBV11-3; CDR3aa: CASSSSSGNTIYF; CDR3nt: TGTGCCAGCAGCTCAAGCTCTGGAAACACCATATATTTT
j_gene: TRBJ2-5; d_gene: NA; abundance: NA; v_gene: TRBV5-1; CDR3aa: CASSWPGEETQYF; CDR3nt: TGCGCCAGCAGCTGGCCTGGGGAAGAGACCCAGTACTTC
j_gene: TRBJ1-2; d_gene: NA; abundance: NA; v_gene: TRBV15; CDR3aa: CATSRDWVDYGYTF; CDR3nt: TGTGCCACCAGCAGAGACTGGGTGGACTATGGCTACACCTTC
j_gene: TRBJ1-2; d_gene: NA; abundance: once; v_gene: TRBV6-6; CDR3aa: CASSYDRRNYGYTF; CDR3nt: TGTGCCAGCAGTTACGACAGGAGGAACTATGGCTACACCTTC
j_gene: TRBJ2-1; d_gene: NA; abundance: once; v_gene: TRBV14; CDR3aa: CASSEGDYGEQFF; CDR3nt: TGTGCCAGCAGCGAGGGGGATTACGGTGAGCAGTTCTTC
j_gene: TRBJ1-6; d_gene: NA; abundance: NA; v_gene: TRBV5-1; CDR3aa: CASSLGNNSPLHF; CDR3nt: TGCGCCAGCAGCTTGGGGAATAATTCACCCCTCCACTTT
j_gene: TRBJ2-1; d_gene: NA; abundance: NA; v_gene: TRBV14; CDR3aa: CASSLGLLNEQFF; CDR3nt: TGTGCCAGCAGCCTGGGACTTCTCAATGAGCAGTTCTTC
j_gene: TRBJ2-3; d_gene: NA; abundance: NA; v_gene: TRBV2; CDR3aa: CASRTPRDLSQIAQTPDTQYF; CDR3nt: TGTGCCAGCAGAACCCCCCGGGACCTTTCACAAATCGCCCAAACCCCAGATACGCAGTATTTT
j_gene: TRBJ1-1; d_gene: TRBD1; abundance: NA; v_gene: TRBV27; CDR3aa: CASSIDREREAFF; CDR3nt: TGTGCCAGCAGTATTGACAGGGAGCGTGAAGCTTTCTTT
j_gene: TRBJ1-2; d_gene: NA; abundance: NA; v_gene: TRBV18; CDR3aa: CASSEGNGYGYTF; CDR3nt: TGTGCCAGCTCAGAGGGTAATGGCTATGGCTACACCTTC
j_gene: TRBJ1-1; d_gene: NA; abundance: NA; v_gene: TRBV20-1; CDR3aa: CRGRMNTEAFF; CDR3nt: TGCAGGGGACGGATGAACACTGAAGCTTTCTTT
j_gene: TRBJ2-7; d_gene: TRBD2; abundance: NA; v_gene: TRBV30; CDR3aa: CAWTPARGGVWVEQYF; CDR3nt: TGTGCCTGGACCCCTGCTAGGGGAGGGGTGTGGGTCGAGCAGTACTTC
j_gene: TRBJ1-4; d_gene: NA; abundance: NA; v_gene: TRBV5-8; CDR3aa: CASSLGTAFQNEKLFF; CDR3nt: TGTGCCAGCAGCTTGGGGACAGCATTTCAAAATGAAAAACTGTTTTTT
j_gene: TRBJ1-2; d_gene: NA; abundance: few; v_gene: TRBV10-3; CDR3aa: CAISESALGYTF; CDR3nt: TGTGCCATCAGTGAGTCCGCTTTGGGCTACACCTTC
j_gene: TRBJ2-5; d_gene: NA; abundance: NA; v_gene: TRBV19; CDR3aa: CASSIEGFRETQYF; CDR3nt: TGTGCCAGTAGTATCGAGGGATTTAGAGAGACCCAGTACTTC
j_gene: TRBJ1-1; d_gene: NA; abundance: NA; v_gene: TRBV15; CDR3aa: CATSSTLTSTEAFF; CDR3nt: TGTGCCACCAGCAGCACCCTAACAAGCACTGAAGCTTTCTTT
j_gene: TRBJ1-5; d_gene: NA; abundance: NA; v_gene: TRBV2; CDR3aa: CASRGDTGNQPQHF; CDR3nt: TGTGCCAGCAGGGGGGATACGGGCAATCAGCCCCAGCATTTT
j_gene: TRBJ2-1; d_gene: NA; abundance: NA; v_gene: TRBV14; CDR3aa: CASSQEGRARNEQFF; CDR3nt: TGTGCCAGCAGCCAAGAGGGTAGGGCGCGCAATGAGCAGTTCTTC
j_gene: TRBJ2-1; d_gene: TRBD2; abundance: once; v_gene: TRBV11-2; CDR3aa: CASSLGPRSSSGSYNEQFF; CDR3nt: TGTGCCAGCAGCTTAGGGCCCCGATCTAGTAGCGGGTCTTACAATGAGCAGTTCTTC
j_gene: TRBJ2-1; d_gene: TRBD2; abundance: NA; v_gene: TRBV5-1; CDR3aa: CASSFLAGVDNEQFF; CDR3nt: TGCGCCAGCAGCTTTCTAGCGGGAGTAGACAATGAGCAGTTCTTC
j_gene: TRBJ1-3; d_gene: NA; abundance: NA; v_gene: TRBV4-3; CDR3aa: CASSQDLSNLGNTIYF; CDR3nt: TGCGCCAGCAGCCAAGATCTGAGTAATCTGGGAAACACCATATATTTT
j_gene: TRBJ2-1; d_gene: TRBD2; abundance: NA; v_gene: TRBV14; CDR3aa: CASSLFLTSGSNYNEQFF; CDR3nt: TGTGCCAGCAGCCTTTTTCTGACTAGCGGGTCGAACTACAATGAGCAGTTCTTC
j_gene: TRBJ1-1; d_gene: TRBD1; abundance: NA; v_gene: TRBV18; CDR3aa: CASSSLLPGQGVQNTEAFF; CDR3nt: TGTGCCAGCTCATCCCTTCTCCCGGGACAGGGGGTTCAGAACACTGAAGCTTTCTTT
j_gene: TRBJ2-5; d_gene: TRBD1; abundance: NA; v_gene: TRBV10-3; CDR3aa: CAISERGPGETQYF; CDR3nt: TGTGCCATCAGTGAGAGGGGGCCGGGGGAGACCCAGTACTTC
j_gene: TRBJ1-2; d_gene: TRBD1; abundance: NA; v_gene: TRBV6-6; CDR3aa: CASSRQGGGYTF; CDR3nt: TGTGCCAGCAGTAGACAGGGCGGGGGCTACACCTTC
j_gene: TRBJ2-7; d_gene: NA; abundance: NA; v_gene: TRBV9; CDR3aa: CASSAGPDYEEQYF; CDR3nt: TGTGCCAGCAGCGCCGGACCTGACTACGAGGAGCAGTACTTC
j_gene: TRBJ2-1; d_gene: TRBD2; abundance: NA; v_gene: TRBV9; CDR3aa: CASSPRTSGYNEQFF; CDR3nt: TGTGCCAGCAGCCCCAGGACTAGCGGCTACAATGAGCAGTTCTTC
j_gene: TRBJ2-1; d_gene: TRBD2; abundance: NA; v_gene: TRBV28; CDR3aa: CASSAPLGAGGSNEQFF; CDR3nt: TGTGCCAGCAGTGCACCCCTCGGAGCGGGAGGGAGCAATGAGCAGTTCTTC
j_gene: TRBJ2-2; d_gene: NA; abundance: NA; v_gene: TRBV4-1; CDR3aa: CASSQTALWVGELFF; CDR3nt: TGCGCCAGCAGCCAGACTGCCCTATGGGTCGGGGAGCTGTTTTTT
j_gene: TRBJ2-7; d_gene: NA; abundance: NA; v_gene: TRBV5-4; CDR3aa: CASSPAEVNYEQYF; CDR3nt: TGTGCCAGCAGCCCCGCCGAAGTAAACTACGAGCAGTACTTC
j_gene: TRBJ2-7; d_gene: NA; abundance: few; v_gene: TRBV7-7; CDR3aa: CASSPLSSGEQYF; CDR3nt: TGTGCCAGCAGCCCACTTTCCTCGGGCGAGCAGTACTTC
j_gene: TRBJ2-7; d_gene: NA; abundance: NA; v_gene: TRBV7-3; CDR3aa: CASSSRLQYEQYF; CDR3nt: TGTGCCAGCAGCTCCCGATTACAATACGAGCAGTACTTC
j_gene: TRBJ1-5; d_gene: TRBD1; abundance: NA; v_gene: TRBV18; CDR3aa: CASSSTGAGNQPQHF; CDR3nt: TGTGCCAGCTCATCAACAGGGGCTGGCAATCAGCCCCAGCATTTT
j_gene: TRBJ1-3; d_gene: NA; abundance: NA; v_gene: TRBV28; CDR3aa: CASSLWDPGNTIYF; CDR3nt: TGTGCCAGCAGTTTGTGGGACCCTGGAAACACCATATATTTT
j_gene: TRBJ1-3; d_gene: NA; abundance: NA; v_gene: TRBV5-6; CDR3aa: CASSFRRTSGNTIYF; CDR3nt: TGTGCCAGCAGCTTCCGCAGGACCTCTGGAAACACCATATATTTT
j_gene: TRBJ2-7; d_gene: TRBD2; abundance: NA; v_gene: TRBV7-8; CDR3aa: CASSLAGTSGSEQYF; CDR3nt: TGTGCCAGCAGCTTAGCGGGGACTAGCGGGAGCGAGCAGTACTTC
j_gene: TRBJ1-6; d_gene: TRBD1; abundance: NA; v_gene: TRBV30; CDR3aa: CAWRTPGTGVSPLHF; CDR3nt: TGTGCCTGGAGGACCCCCGGGACAGGGGTTTCACCCCTCCACTTT
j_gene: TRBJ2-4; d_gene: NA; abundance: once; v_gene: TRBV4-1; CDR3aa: CASSHTRQSKNIQYF; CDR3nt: TGCGCCAGCAGCCACACCCGACAGTCCAAAAACATTCAGTACTTC
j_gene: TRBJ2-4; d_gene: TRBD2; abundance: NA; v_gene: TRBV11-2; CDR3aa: CASSLGGSKNIQYF; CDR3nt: TGTGCCAGCAGCTTGGGGGGGTCCAAAAACATTCAGTACTTC